Listed below are T cell receptor beta chains from one sample, sequenced in a study of cytomegalovirus exposure and HLA in healthy donors. TCRdb's table, derived via immunoSEQ multiplex PCR, lists solely in-frame clones and lacks some. Among about 67,000 clones listed, around 80% were seen once. Sequenced material: PBMCs. All receptors derive from a woman aged 25 to 39 in good health and CMV-seronegative. CDR3s include the opening cysteine and the closing phenylalanine or tryptophan. D genes are given only for firm matches. Only part of the rows carry a size: once, few, many, or a class if the clone is expanded.

J: TRBJ2-1; V: TRBV9; size: NA; D: NA; CDR3: CASSVVGGIDEQFF; DNA: TGTGCCAGCAGCGTAGTAGGGGGTATAGATGAGCAGTTCTTC
J: TRBJ1-1; V: TRBV5-1; size: few; D: NA; CDR3: CASSLGVQGLGTEAFF; DNA: TGCGCCAGCAGCTTGGGGGTTCAGGGTTTAGGCACTGAAGCTTTCTTT
J: TRBJ1-4; V: TRBV5-6; size: few; D: TRBD1; CDR3: CASSYIDRDEKLFF; DNA: TGTGCCAGCAGCTATATAGACAGGGATGAAAAACTGTTTTTT
J: TRBJ2-7; V: TRBV5-6; size: NA; D: NA; CDR3: CASSFTPRSSYEQYF; DNA: TGTGCCAGCAGCTTTACCCCGAGGAGCTCCTACGAGCAGTACTTC
J: TRBJ1-2; V: TRBV11-2; size: NA; D: NA; CDR3: CASSHRDGRPANYGYTF; DNA: TGTGCCAGCAGCCACCGGGACGGGAGACCTGCTAACTATGGCTACACCTTC
J: TRBJ1-4; V: TRBV2; size: NA; D: TRBD1; CDR3: CASGRTGFNEKLFF; DNA: TGTGCCAGCGGGCGGACAGGCTTCAATGAAAAACTGTTTTTT
J: TRBJ1-5; V: TRBV18; size: NA; D: NA; CDR3: CASSPVQGNQPQHF; DNA: TGTGCCAGCTCACCGGTCCAGGGCAATCAGCCCCAGCATTTT
J: TRBJ2-3; V: TRBV2; size: NA; D: TRBD1; CDR3: CASSAPEGQGTNTDTQYF; DNA: TGTGCCAGCAGTGCCCCGGAGGGACAGGGGACTAACACAGATACGCAGTATTTT
J: TRBJ2-1; V: TRBV5-1; size: NA; D: NA; CDR3: CASSQQESSYNEQFF; DNA: TGCGCCAGCAGTCAACAGGAAAGCTCCTACAATGAGCAGTTCTTC
J: TRBJ2-7; V: TRBV5-1; size: NA; D: NA; CDR3: CASSPGDSEQYF; DNA: TGCGCCAGCAGCCCCGGCGACAGTGAGCAGTACTTC
J: TRBJ2-2; V: TRBV2; size: NA; D: TRBD1; CDR3: CASSLDRGATGELFF; DNA: TGTGCCAGCTCCCTAGACAGGGGAGCCACCGGGGAGCTGTTTTTT
J: TRBJ1-1; V: TRBV5-1; size: NA; D: NA; CDR3: CASSLDVRSTEAFF; DNA: TGCGCCAGCAGCCTGGACGTAAGGAGCACTGAAGCTTTCTTT
J: TRBJ1-5; V: TRBV9; size: few; D: TRBD1; CDR3: CASSEGALPQPQHF; DNA: TGTGCCAGCAGCGAGGGGGCGCTGCCTCAGCCCCAGCATTTT
J: TRBJ1-2; V: TRBV28; size: NA; D: NA; CDR3: CASSLGVGGYGYTF; DNA: TGTGCCAGCAGTTTGGGCGTTGGGGGGTATGGCTACACCTTC